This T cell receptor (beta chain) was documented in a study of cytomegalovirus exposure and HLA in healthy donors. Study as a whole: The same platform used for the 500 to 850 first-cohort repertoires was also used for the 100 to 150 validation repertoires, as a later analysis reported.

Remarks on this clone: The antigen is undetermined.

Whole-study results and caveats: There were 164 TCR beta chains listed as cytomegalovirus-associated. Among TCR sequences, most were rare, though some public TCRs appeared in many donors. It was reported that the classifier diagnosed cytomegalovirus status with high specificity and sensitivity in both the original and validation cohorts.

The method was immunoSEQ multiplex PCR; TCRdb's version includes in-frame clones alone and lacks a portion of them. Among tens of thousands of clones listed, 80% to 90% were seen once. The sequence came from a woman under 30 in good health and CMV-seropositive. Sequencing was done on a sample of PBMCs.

The CDR3 DNA reads TGTGCCAGCAGCCTTCTCGGGGTTAGCGGGGGGCAGAGCTCCTACAATGAGCAGTTCTTC. Its protein product is CASSLLGVSGGQSSYNEQFF. This chain joins TRBV27 and TRBJ2-1, with TRBD2 matching over 10 bases. This CDR3 has 20 residues. V gave up 6 bases and J gave up 0 bases; unmatched junction bases: 17. CDR1 and CDR2 (germline): MNHEY, SMNVEV (reference sequence).